Presented here are 20 T cell receptor beta chains from one specimen sequenced in a study of PD-1 blockade in classical Hodgkin lymphoma. Brentuximab vedotin exposure varied, and every patient relapsed after autologous stem cell transplantation. Thawed PBMCs were the source of CD8+ T cells, obtained through magnetic negative selection. Profiling relied on immunoSEQ multiplex PCR, and the TCRdb table lists in-frame clones only, not all of them. The table shows 10,000 to 15,000 clones, with approximately 79% occurring only once. Sequences were derived from CD8+ T cells from blood, sampled at baseline. These receptor sequences come from a human donor with classical Hodgkin lymphoma.

The chain combines TRBV19 with TRBJ1-1, with TRBD1 matching over 7 bases. Germline CDR1 and CDR2: LNHDA and SQIVND (reference sequence). The CDR3 consists of 16 residues. After removal of 1 base from V and 2 bases from J, the junction contained 7 bases not matched to a gene. CDR3 sequence: CASSIAPDRSNTEAFF. CDR3 sequence (DNA): TGTGCCAGTAGTATAGCCCCGGACAGGTCAAACACTGAAGCTTTCTTT.

The genes are TRBV6-5 and TRBJ2-1, with 8 nucleotides matching TRBD1. The CDR3 has 14 amino acids. CDR1 and CDR2 from the germline V gene are MNHEY and SVGAGI. After removal of 2 bases from V and 8 bases from J, the junction contained 5 bases not matched to a gene. The CDR3 nucleotides read TGTGCCAGCAGTTACAGTGCAGGGGGCCATGAGCAGTTCTTC. The encoded protein is CASSYSAGGHEQFF.

The chain couples TRBV21-1 to TRBJ2-7; the DNA was not used to check the table's D call, TRBD2. TRBV21-1 is reported as a pseudogene. This CDR3 region has 14 residues. CDR3 coding DNA: TGTGCCAGCAGTCGGGGGTTACAAAGATGCGAGCAGTACTTC. Encoded protein: CASSRGLQRCEQYF.

This chain joins TRBV10-3 and TRBJ1-1, with D possibly TRBD1 on 5 matching bases. The germline V and J ends were trimmed by 2 bases and 2 bases, with 12 bases remaining between them. Per the germline V gene, CDR1 is ENHRY and CDR2 is SYGVKD. There are 15 residues in the CDR3. CDR3 DNA sequence: TGTGCCATCAGTGAGCTTGGGGGAAGCAACACTGAAGCTTTCTTT. This translates into CAISELGGSNTEAFF.

This chain connects TRBV7-6 to TRBJ2-7, with 9 bases lining up with TRBD1. V shed 5 bases, J shed 1 base, and the junction held 9 bases outside the gene matches. The CDR3 contains 16 residues. The V gene's germline CDR1 is SGHVS and CDR2 FNYEAQ. CDR3 loop: CASSPEVGQGSYEQYF. CDR3 sequence (DNA): TGTGCCAGCAGCCCCGAGGTAGGACAGGGGTCCTACGAGCAGTACTTC.

The chain recombines TRBV9 with TRBJ2-3; tentatively, D is TRBD1 or TRBD2 (7 bases each). Germline loops: CDR1 SGDLS, CDR2 YYNGEE. The CDR3 is made up of 14 amino acids. The V gene lost 6 bases and the J gene lost 4 bases, with 15 bases spanning the gap. The CDR3 DNA reads as TGTGCCAGCAACCAGGGGGGGGTCGCAGATACGCAGTATTTT. It specifies CASNQGGVADTQYF.

The CDR3 is CASSPGGGQYF. For the CDR3, the DNA is TGTGCCAGCAGCCCCGGGGGGGGGCAGTACTTC. The chain links TRBV7-9 to TRBJ2-7; TRBD2 agrees at 8 bases. Germline V gene sequence: CDR1 SEHNR, CDR2 FQNEAQ (reference sequence). CDR3 length equals 11 residues. The junction had 3 bases not matched to a gene; V was cut back by 5 bases and J by 9 bases.

The genes are TRBV4-2 and TRBJ1-5, with 8 bases lining up with TRBD1. The CDR3 is made up of 15 amino acids. J was trimmed by 1 base and V by 5 bases; bases with no gene match: 4. Germline CDR1 reads LGHNA; CDR2 reads YNFKEQ. This chain's CDR3 is CASSGGQASNQPQHF. The DNA for the CDR3 is TGTGCCAGCAGCGGGGGACAGGCCAGCAATCAGCCCCAGCATTTT.

The J gene is TRBJ2-1, the V gene TRBV19, with 9 bases lining up with TRBD2. The length of the CDR3 is 18 residues. V lost 5 bases to trimming and J lost 0 bases; unmatched junction nucleotides: 11. Germline CDR1 is LNHDA and CDR2 is SQIVND (reference sequence). CDR3 protein: CASSFLIAGASSYNEQFF. Written as DNA, the CDR3 is TGTGCCAGTAGTTTTCTTATAGCGGGGGCCAGCTCCTACAATGAGCAGTTCTTC.

This clone has just a few counts. The chain has TRBV4-3 and TRBJ1-4; a weak D match, TRBD1 (5 bases). The CDR3 totals 15 residues. The germline V gene has CDR1 LGHNA and CDR2 YSLEER. Trimming took 4 bases from V and 4 from J, leaving 13 bases between them. The CDR3 DNA sequence: TGCGCCAGCAGCCCCGATGGGGACGGTAATGAAAAACTGTTTTTT. Amino acids: CASSPDGDGNEKLFF.

The chain uses TRBV30 and TRBJ2-7; D tentatively reads TRBD1 or TRBD2 (5 bases each). The CDR3 runs to 13 residues. Germline assignment: CDR1 GTSNPN and CDR2 SVGIG (reference sequence). Deletions cut 5 bases from V and 2 bases from J, with 13 bases between. CDR3 nucleotide sequence: TGTGCCTGGGCCCGGGACGGGGCCTACGAGCAGTACTTC. Its protein is CAWARDGAYEQYF.

V and J are TRBV13 and TRBJ2-5, with 9 bases matching TRBD2. V shed 4 bases, J shed 5 bases, and the junction held 2 bases outside the gene matches. In germline, CDR1 is PRHDT, CDR2 FYEKMQ (reference sequence). This CDR3 is 13 amino acids long. In DNA, the CDR3 is TGTGCCAGCAGCTACGCGGGGGGGGAGACCCAGTACTTC. Its protein product is CASSYAGGETQYF.

V and J are TRBV27 and TRBJ2-1, with 8 positions matching TRBD1. Germline V lookup: CDR1 MNHEY, CDR2 SMNVEV (reference sequence). The junction had 4 bases not matched to a gene; V was cut back by 6 bases and J by 6 bases. CDR3 size: 13 residues. Written as DNA, the CDR3 is TGTGCCAGCAGGGCACAGGGGGTCAATGAGCAGTTCTTC. Translated: CASRAQGVNEQFF.

The chain couples TRBV5-4 to TRBJ2-7; 7 bases align to TRBD1. The CDR3 extends over 14 amino acids. Germline-derived CDR1 and CDR2 are SGHNT and YYREEE (reference sequence). J was trimmed by 1 base and V by 4 bases; bases with no gene match: 5. CDR3 protein: CASSATDRSYEQYF. The CDR3 bases are TGTGCCAGCAGCGCCACGGACAGGTCCTACGAGCAGTACTTC.

The gene calls are TRBV7-9 and TRBJ2-1, with TRBD2 matching 8 bases. This CDR3 comprises 18 residues. Germline-derived CDR1 and CDR2 are SEHNR and FQNEAQ (reference sequence). Losses at the gene ends were 5 bases for V and 5 bases for J; bases not matched to a gene: 17. DNA for the CDR3: TGTGCCAGCAGCCCACGACTAGCGATGTCCCAACGCCACAATGAGCAGTTCTTC. Amino acids: CASSPRLAMSQRHNEQFF.

The rearrangement joins TRBV13 to TRBJ1-3, with D possibly TRBD1 on 6 matching bases. Germline V gene sequence: CDR1 PRHDT, CDR2 FYEKMQ (reference sequence). This CDR3 is 16 amino acids long. V lost 5 bases, J lost 0 bases, and 14 bases lay in between. The DNA of the CDR3 is TGTGCCAGCAGCGGAGCCGGGACACCCTCTGGAAACACCATATATTTT. Translation gives CASSGAGTPSGNTIYF.

By proportion, this clone is hyperexpanded (1% or more). The V and J genes are TRBV28 and TRBJ1-5, with D possibly matching TRBD1 (6 bases). Trimming took 6 bases from V and 0 from J, leaving 12 bases between them. The CDR3 extends over 15 amino acids. The V gene's germline CDR1 is MDHEN and CDR2 SYDVKM. Here the CDR3 DNA reads TGTGCCAGCAGAGTTGACAGGCTTAGCAATCAGCCCCAGCATTTT. It is translated as CASRVDRLSNQPQHF.

In this sample, this clone turned up a few times. The chain uses TRBV2 and TRBJ1-6; 8 bases align to TRBD1. Germline CDR1 reads SNHLY; CDR2 reads FYNNEI. Germline trimming cut 1 base from V and 10 bases from J; bases unmatched to any gene: 3. The CDR3 is 14 residues long. CDR3 in DNA: TGTGCCAGCAGTGAAGGGACAGGGAACTCACCCCTCCACTTT. Residues: CASSEGTGNSPLHF. The full variable domain, rest sourced from reference TRBV2 and TRBJ1-6, is EPEVTQTPSHQVTQMGQEVILRCVPISNHLYFYWYRQILGQKVEFLVSFYNNEISEKSEIFDDQFSVERPDGSNFTLKIRSTKLEDSAMYFCASSEGTGNSPLHFGNGTRLTVT.

The genes are TRBV10-3 and TRBJ2-3; the match to TRBD2 covers 15 bases. Trimming at V came to 6 bases and at J to 4 bases, leaving 5 bases not matched to a gene. Germline V gene lookup returns CDR1 ENHRY and CDR2 SYGVKD. This CDR3 contains 16 residues. The DNA of the CDR3 is TGTGCCATCAGAGGACTAGCGGGGGGGCCCTCAGATACGCAGTATTTT. Translation: CAIRGLAGGPSDTQYF.

The chain joins TRBV6-1 to TRBJ1-2; no clear D. There are 15 residues in the CDR3. The V gene's germline CDR1 is MNHNS and CDR2 SASEGT. V was cut by 6 bases and J by 4 bases, with 18 bases left in between. The chain's CDR3 is CASSPGSGRFYGYTF. The CDR3 region has the DNA TGTGCCAGCAGCCCGGGAAGCGGACGGTTCTATGGCTACACCTTC.